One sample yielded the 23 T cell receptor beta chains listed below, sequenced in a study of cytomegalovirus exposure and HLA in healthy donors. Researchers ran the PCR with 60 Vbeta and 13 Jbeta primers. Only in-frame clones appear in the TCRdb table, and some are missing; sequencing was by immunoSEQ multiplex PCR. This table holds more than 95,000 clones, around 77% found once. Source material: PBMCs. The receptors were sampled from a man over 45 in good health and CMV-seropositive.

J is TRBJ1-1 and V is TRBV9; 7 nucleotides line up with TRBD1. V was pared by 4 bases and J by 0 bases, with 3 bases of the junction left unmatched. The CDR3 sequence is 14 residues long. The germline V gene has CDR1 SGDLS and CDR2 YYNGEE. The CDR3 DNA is TGTGCCAGCAGCACGGGACAGATGAACACTGAAGCTTTCTTT. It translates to CASSTGQMNTEAFF.

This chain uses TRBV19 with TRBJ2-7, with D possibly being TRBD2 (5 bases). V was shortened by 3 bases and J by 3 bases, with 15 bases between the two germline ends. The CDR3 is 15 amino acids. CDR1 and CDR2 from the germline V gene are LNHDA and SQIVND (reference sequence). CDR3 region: CASSISISGFYEQYF. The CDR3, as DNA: TGTGCCAGTAGTATTTCGATATCGGGGTTCTACGAGCAGTACTTC.

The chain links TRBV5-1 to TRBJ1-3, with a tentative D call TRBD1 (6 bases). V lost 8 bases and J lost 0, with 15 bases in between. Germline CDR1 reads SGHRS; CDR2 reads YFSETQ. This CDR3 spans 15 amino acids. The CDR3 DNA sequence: TGCGCCAGTACTCAAGGGGGTTACTCTGGAAACACCATATATTTT. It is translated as CASTQGGYSGNTIYF.

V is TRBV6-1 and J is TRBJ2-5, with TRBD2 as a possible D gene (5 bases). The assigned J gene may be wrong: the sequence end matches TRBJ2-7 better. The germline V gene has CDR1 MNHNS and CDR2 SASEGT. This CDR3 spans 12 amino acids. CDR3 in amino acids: CASSPGIHEQYF. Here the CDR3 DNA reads TGTGCCAGCAGTCCGGGGATCCACGAGCAGTACTTC.

CDR3 coding DNA: TGTGCCAGCAGTGATGTAACGCAGGGTGAAAAACTGTTTTTT. As protein: CASSDVTQGEKLFF. The chain is built from TRBV6-1 and TRBJ1-4; tentatively, D is TRBD1 (5 bases). The germline gives CDR1 MNHNS, CDR2 SASEGT. V lost 3 bases and J 7 bases, leaving 12 bases between the germline ends. The CDR3 is made up of 14 amino acids.

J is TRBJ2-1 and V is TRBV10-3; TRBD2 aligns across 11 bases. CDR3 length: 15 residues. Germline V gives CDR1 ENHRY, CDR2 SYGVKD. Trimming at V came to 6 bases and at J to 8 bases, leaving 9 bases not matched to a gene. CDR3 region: CAISLLAGVVDEQFF. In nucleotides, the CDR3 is TGTGCCATCAGCTTACTAGCGGGAGTGGTAGATGAGCAGTTCTTC.

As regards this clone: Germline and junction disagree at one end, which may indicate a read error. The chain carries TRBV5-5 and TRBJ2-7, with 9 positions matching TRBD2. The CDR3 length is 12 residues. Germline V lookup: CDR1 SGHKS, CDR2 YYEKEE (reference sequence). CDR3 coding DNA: TGTGCCACCGCCGGGTTAGCGGGAGTGGTGGACTTC. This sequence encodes CATAGLAGVVDF.

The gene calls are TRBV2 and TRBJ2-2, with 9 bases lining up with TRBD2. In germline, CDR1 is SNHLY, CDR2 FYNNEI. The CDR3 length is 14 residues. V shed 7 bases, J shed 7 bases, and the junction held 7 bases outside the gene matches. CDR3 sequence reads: CASNSGLAFGELFF. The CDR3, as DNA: TGTGCCAGCAACTCGGGACTAGCTTTCGGGGAGCTGTTTTTT.

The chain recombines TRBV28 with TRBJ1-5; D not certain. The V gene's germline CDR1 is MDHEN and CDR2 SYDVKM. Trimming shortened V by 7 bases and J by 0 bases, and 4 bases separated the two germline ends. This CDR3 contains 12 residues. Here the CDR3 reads CASISSNQPQHF. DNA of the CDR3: TGTGCCAGCATCAGTAGCAATCAGCCCCAGCATTTT.

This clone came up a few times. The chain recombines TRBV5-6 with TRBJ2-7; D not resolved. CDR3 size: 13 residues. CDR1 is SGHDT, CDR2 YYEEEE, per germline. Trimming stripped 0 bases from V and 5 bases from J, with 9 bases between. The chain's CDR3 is CASSLASVHEQYF. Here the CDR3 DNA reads TGTGCCAGCAGCTTGGCTTCGGTCCACGAGCAGTACTTC.

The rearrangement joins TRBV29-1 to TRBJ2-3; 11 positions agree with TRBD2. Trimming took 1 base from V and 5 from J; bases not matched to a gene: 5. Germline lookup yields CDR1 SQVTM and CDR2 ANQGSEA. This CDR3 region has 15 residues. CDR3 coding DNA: TGCAGCGTTGAAGGGGGTAGCGGGAGGGGAGATACGCAGTATTTT. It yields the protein CSVEGGSGRGDTQYF.

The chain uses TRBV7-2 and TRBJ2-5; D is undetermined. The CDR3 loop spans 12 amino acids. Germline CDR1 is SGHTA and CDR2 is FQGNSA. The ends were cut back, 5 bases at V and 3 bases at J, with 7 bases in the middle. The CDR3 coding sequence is TGTGCCAGCAGCCTTTCCGAAGAGACCCAGTACTTC. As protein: CASSLSEETQYF.

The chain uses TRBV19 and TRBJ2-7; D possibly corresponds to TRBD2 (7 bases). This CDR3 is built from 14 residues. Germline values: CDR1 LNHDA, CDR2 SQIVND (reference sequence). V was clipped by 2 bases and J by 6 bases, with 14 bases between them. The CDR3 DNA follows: TGTGCCAGTAGTATACTGAGCGGGACATCCGAGCAGTACTTC. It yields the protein CASSILSGTSEQYF.

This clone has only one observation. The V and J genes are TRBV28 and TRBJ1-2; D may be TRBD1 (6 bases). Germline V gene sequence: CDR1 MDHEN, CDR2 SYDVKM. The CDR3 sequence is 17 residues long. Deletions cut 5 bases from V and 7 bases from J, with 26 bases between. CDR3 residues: CASSDHLQNRVDFGYTF. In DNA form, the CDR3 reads TGTGCCAGCAGTGACCACCTTCAGAACAGGGTCGATTTTGGCTACACCTTC.

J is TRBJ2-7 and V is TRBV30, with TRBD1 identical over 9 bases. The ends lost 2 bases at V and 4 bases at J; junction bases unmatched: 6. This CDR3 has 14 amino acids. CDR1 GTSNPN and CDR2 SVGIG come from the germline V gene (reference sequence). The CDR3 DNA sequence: TGTGCCTGGAGTACGGGACAGGGAGCGTACGAGCAGTACTTC. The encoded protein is CAWSTGQGAYEQYF.

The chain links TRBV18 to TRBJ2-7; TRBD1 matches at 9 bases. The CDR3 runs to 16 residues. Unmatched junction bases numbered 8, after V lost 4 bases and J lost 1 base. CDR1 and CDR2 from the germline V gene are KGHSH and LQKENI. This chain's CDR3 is CASSQTRQGGSYEQYF. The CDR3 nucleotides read TGTGCCAGCTCACAGACAAGACAGGGGGGATCCTACGAGCAGTACTTC.

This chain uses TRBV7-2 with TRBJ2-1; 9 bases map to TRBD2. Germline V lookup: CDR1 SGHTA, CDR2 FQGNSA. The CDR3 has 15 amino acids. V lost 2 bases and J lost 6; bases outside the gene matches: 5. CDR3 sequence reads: CASSLMRTSVNEQFF. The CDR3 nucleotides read TGTGCCAGCAGCTTAATGAGGACTAGCGTCAATGAGCAGTTCTTC. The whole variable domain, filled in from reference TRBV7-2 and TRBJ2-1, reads GAGVSQSPSNKVTEKGKDVELRCDPISGHTALYWYRQSLGQGLEFLIYFQGNSAPDKSGLPSDRFSAERTGGSVSTLTIQRTQQEDSAVYLCASSLMRTSVNEQFFGPGTRLTVL.

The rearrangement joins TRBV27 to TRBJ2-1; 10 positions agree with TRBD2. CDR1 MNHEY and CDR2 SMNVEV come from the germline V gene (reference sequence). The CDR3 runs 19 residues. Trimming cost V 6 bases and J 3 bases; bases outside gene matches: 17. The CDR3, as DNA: TGTGCCAGCAGCCCGTGGGGGCTAGCGGGAGTCCCAGGCTACAATGAGCAGTTCTTC. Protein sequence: CASSPWGLAGVPGYNEQFF.

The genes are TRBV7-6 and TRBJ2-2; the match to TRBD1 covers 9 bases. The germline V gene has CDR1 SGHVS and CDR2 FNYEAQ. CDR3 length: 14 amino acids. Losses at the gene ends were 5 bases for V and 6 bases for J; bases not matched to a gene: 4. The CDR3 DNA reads TGTGCCAGCAGCCCCCGGACAGGGGCCGGGGAGCTGTTTTTT. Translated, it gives CASSPRTGAGELFF. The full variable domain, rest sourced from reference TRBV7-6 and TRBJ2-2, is GAGVSQSPRYKVTKRGQDVALRCDPISGHVSLYWYRQALGQGPEFLTYFNYEAQQDKSGLPNDRFSAERPEGSISTLTIQRTEQRDSAMYRCASSPRTGAGELFFGEGSRLTVL.

In DNA, the CDR3 is TGTGCCAGCAGTGTCAAACATCCTCCAGGCGCTTTCTTT. Residues: CASSVKHPPGAFF. J is TRBJ1-1 and V is TRBV2; unclear D gene. The CDR3 sequence is 13 residues long. The V gene lost 4 bases and the J gene lost 11 bases, with 17 bases spanning the gap. In germline, CDR1 is SNHLY, CDR2 FYNNEI.

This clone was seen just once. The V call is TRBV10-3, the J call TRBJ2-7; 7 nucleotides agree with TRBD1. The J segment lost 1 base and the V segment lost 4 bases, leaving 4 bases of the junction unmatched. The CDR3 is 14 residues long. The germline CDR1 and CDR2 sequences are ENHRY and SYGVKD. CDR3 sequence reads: CAISVGTASYEQYF. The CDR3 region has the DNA TGTGCCATCAGTGTCGGGACAGCGTCCTACGAGCAGTACTTC.

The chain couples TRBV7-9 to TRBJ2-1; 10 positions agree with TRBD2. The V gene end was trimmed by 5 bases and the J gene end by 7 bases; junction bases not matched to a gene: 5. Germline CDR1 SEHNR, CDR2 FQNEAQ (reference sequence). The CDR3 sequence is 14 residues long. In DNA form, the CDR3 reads TGTGCCAGCAGCCAACTAGCGGGATCTAATGAGCAGTTCTTC. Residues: CASSQLAGSNEQFF.

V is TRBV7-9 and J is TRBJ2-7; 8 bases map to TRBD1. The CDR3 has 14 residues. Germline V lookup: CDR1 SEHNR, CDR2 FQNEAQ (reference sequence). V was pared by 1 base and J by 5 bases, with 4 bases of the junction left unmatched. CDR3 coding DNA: TGTGCCAGCAGCTTAGGGGGACAGGTCCACGAGCAGTACTTC. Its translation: CASSLGGQVHEQYF.